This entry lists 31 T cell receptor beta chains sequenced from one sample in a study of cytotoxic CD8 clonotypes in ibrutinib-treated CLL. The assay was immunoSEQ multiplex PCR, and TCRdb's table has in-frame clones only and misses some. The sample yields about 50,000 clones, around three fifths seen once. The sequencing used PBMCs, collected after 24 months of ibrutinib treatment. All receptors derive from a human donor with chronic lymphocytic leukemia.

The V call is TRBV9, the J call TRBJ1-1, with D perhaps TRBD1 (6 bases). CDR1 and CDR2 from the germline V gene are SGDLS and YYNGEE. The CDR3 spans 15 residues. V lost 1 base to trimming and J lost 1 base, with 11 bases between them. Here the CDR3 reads CASSVFRGGNTEAFF. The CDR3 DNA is TGTGCCAGCAGCGTATTCAGGGGAGGGAACACTGAAGCTTTCTTT.

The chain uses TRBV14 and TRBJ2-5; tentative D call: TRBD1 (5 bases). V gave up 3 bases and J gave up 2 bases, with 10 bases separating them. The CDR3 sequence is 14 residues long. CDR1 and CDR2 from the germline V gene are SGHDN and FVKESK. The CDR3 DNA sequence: TGTGCCAGCAGCCAGGTTCAGGGTCAAGAGACCCAGTACTTC. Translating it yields CASSQVQGQETQYF.

The CDR3 here is CATATGGPGETQYF. The CDR3 bases are TGTGCCACCGCAACCGGGGGTCCAGGGGAGACCCAGTACTTC. The chain uses TRBV15 and TRBJ2-5, with D perhaps matching TRBD2 (6 bases). This CDR3 is built from 14 residues. CDR1 and CDR2 (germline): LNHNV, YYDKDF (reference sequence). V shed 8 bases and J shed 5 bases, with 18 bases lying between them.

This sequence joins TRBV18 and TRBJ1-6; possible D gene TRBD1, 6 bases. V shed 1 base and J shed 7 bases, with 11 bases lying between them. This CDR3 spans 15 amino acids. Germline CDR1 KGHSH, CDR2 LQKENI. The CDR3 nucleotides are TGTGCCAGCTCACCACGGGGAGGGGGGAATTCACCCCTCCACTTT. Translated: CASSPRGGGNSPLHF.

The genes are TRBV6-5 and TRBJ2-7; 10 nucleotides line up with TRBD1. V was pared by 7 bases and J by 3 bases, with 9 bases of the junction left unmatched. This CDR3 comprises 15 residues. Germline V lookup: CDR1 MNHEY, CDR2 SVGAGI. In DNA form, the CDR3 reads TGTGCCAGCACGCCCCGGGACAGGGGAGGCTACGAGCAGTACTTC. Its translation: CASTPRDRGGYEQYF.

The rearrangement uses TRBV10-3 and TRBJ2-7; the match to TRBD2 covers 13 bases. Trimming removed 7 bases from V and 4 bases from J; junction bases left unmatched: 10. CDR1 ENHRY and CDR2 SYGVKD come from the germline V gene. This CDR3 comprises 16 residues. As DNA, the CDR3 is TGTGCCATCACCCCCACTAGCGGGGGGGCACAATACGAGCAGTACTTC. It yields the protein CAITPTSGGAQYEQYF.

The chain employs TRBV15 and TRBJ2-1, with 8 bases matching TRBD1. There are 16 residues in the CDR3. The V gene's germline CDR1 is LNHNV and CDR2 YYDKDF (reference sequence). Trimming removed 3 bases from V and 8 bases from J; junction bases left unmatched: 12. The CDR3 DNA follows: TGTGCCACCAGCAGGGACCGGACAGGGTGGCGGGATGAGCAGTTCTTC. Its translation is CATSRDRTGWRDEQFF.

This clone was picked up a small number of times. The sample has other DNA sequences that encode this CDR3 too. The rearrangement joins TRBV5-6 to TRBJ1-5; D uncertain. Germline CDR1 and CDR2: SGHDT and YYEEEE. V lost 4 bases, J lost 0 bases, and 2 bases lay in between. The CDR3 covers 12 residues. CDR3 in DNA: TGTGCCAGCAGCCTTAGCAATCAGCCCCAGCATTTT. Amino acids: CASSLSNQPQHF.

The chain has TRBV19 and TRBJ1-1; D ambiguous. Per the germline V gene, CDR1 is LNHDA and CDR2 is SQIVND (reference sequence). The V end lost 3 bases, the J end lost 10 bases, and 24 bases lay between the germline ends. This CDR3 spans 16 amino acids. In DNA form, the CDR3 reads TGTGCCAGTAGTATCCCGCCCGGGCAGGCGACGGCTCGAGCTTTCTTT. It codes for CASSIPPGQATARAFF.

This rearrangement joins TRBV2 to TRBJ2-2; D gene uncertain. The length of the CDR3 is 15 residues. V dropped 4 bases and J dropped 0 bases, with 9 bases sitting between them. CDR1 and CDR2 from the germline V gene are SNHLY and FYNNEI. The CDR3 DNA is TGTGCCAGCAGTGTATGGACGGCGAACACCGGGGAGCTGTTTTTT. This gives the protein CASSVWTANTGELFF.

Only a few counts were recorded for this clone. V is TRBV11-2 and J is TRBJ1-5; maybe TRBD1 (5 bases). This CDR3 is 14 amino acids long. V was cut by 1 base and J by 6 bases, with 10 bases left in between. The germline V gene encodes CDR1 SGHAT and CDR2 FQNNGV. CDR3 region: CASSLAGPGQPQHF. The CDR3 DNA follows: TGTGCCAGCAGCTTAGCGGGGCCTGGTCAGCCCCAGCATTTT.

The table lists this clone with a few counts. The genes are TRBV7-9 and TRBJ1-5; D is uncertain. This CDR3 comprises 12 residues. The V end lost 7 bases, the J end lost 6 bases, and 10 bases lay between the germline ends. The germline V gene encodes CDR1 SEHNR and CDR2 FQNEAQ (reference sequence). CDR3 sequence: CASNREGQPQHF. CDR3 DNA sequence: TGTGCCAGCAACCGGGAGGGTCAGCCCCAGCATTTT.

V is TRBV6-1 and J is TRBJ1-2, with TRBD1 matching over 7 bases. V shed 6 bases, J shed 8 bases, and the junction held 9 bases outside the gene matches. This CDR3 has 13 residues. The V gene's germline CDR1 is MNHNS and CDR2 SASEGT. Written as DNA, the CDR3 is TGTGCCAGCAGAAAACAGGGGAGAGGGGGCTACACCTTC. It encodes CASRKQGRGGYTF.

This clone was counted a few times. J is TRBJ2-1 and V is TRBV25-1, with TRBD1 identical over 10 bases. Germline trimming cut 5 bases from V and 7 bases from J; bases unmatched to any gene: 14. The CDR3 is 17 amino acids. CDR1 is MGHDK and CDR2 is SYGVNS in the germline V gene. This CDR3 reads CASSLILGTGELNEQFF. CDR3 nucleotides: TGTGCCAGCAGTCTAATTCTGGGGACAGGGGAATTGAATGAGCAGTTCTTC.

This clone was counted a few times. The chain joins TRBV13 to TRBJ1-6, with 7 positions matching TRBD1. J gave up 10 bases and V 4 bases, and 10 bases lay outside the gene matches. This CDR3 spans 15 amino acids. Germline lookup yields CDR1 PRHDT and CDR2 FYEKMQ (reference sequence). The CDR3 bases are TGTGCCAGCAGCTCGCAAGGGGGCCGTGGATCACCCCTCCACTTT. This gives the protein CASSSQGGRGSPLHF. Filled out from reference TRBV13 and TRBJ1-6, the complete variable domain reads AAGVIQSPRHLIKEKRETATLKCYPIPRHDTVYWYQQGPGQDPQFLISFYEKMQSDKGSIPDRFSAQQFSDYHSELNMSSLELGDSALYFCASSSQGGRGSPLHFGNGTRLTVT.

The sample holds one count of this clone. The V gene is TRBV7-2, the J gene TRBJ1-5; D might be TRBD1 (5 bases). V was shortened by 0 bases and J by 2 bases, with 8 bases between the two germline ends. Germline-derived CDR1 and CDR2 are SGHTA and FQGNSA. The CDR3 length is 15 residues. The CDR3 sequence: CASSLALGGNQPQHF. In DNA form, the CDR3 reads TGTGCCAGCAGCTTAGCGCTAGGGGGCAATCAGCCCCAGCATTTT.

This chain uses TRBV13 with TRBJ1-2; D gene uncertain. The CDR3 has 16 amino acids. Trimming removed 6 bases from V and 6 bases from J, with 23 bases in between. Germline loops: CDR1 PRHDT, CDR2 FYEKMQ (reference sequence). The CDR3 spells CASSTWGGSAADGYTF. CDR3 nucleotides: TGTGCCAGCAGTACCTGGGGAGGGAGCGCGGCGGATGGCTACACCTTC.

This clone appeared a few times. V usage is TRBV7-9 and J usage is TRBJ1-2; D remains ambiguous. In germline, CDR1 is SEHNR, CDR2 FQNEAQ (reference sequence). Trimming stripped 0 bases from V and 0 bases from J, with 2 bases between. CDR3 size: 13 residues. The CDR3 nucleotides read TGTGCCAGCAGCTTAGCGTCTAACTATGGCTACACCTTC. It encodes CASSLASNYGYTF. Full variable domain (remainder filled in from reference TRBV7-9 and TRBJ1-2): DTGVSQNPRHKITKRGQNVTFRCDPISEHNRLYWYRQTLGQGPEFLTYFQNEAQLEKSRLLSDRFSAERPKGSFSTLEIQRTEQGDSAMYLCASSLASNYGYTFGSGTRLTVV.

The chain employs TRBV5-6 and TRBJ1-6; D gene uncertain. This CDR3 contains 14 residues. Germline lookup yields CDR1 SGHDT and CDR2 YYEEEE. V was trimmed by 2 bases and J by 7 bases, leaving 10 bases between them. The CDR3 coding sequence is TGTGCCAGCAGCTTTGAGGGTTTCAATTCACCCCTCCACTTT. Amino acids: CASSFEGFNSPLHF. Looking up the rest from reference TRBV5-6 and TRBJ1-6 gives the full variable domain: DAGVTQSPTHLIKTRGQQVTLRCSPKSGHDTVSWYQQALGQGPQFIFQYYEEEERQRGNFPDRFSGHQFPNYSSELNVNALLLGDSALYLCASSFEGFNSPLHFGNGTRLTVT.

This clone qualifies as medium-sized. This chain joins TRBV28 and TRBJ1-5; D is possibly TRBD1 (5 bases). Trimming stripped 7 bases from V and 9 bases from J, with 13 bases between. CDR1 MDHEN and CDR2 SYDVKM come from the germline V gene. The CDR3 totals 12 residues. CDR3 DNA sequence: TGTGCCAGCAAACCAGGGACGGGGCCCCAGCATTTT. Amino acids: CASKPGTGPQHF.

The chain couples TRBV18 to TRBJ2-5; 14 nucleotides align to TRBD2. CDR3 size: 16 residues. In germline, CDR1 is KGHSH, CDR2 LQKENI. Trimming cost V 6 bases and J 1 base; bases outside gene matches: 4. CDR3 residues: CASSPTSGGAQETQYF. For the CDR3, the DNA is TGTGCCAGCTCGCCGACTAGCGGGGGGGCCCAAGAGACCCAGTACTTC.

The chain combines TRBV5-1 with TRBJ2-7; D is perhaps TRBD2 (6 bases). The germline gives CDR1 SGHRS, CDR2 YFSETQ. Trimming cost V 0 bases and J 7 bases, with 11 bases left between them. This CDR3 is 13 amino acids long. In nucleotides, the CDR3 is TGCGCCAGCAGCTTGGCAAATGCGGGGGAGCAGTACTTC. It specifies CASSLANAGEQYF.

CDR3 amino acids: CASSSGVPGYTEAFF. Here the CDR3 DNA reads TGTGCCAGCAGCTCAGGCGTCCCCGGGTACACTGAAGCTTTCTTT. V and J are TRBV7-8 and TRBJ1-1; D is unresolved. The CDR3 covers 15 residues. Trimming stripped 4 bases from V and 3 bases from J, with 15 bases between. Germline values: CDR1 SGHVS, CDR2 FQNEAQ.

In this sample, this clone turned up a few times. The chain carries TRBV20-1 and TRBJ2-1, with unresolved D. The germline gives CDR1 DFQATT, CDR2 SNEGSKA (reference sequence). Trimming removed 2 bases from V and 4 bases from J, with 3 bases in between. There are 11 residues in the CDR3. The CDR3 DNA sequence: TGCAGTGCTAGACCTTACAATGAGCAGTTCTTC. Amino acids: CSARPYNEQFF.

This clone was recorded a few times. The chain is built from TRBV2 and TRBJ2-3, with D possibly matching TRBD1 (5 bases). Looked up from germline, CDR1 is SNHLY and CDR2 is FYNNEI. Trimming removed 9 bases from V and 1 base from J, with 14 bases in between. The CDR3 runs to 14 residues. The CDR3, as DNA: TGTGCCAGTGGGGCTACTATTGGCACAGATACGCAGTATTTT. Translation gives CASGATIGTDTQYF.

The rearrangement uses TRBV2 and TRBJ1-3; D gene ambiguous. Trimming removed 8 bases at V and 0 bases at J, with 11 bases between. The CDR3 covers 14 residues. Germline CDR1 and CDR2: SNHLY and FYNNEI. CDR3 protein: CASQSAGSGNTIYF. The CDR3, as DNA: TGTGCCAGCCAAAGTGCCGGCTCTGGAAACACCATATATTTT.

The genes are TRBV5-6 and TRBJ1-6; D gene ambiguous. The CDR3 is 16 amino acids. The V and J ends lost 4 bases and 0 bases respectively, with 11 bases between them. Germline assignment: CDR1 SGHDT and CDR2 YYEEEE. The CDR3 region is CASSRGPSSYNSPLHF. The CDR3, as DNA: TGTGCCAGCAGCCGAGGACCTAGCTCCTATAATTCACCCCTCCACTTT.

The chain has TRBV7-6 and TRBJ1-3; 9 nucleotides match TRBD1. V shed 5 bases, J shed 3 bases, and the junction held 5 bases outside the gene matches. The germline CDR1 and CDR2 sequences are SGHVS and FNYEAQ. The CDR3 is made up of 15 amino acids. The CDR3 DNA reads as TGTGCCAGCAGCCCCACAGGGGGCGATGGAAACACCATATATTTT. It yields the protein CASSPTGGDGNTIYF.

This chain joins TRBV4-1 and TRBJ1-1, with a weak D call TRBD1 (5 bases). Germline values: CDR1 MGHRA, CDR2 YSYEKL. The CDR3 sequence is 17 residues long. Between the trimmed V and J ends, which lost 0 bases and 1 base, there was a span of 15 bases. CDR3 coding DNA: TGCGCCAGCAGCCAAGATCGGTTTGGGGCCCAGAACACTGAAGCTTTCTTT. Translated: CASSQDRFGAQNTEAFF.

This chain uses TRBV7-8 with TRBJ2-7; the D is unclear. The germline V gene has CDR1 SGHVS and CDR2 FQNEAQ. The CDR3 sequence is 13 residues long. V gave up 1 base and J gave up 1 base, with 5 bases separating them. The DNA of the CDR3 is TGTGCCAGCAGCTTAGAATGGTCCTACGAGCAGTACTTC. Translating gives CASSLEWSYEQYF.

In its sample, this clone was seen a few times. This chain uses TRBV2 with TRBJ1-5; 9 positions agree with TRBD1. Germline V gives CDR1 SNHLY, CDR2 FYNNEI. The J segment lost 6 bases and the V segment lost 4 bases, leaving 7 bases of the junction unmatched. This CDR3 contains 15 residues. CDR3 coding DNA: TGTGCCAGCAGTGGGGACAGGGTGGGGATTCAGCCCCAGCATTTT. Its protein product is CASSGDRVGIQPQHF.